Sequencing of this T cell receptor beta chain was carried out in a study of molecular identifiers for immune sequencing clone quantification. In the study overall: Naive CD8 cell RNA, from roughly 20,000 or 100,000 cells, was split five ways in replicates, with four sequenced.

In preparing bulk TCR libraries, previously described methods and listed TCR primers were used. Each CDR3 protein gets one entry after TCRdb re-called the PCR reads with MiXCR. The profile shows fewer than 350,000 distinct CDR3 sequences, roughly 23% of them singletons. Germline V gene data show CDR1 as SGHAT and CDR2 as FQNNGV. CDR3 size: 13 residues. V was pared by 2 bases and J by 3 bases, with 7 bases between. Naive CD8 libraries came from about 20,000 to 1,000,000 sorted cells with 10%, 30% or 50% RNA. The rearrangement joins TRBV11-2 to TRBJ2-5, with D perhaps TRBD1 (5 bases). The sequencing input was naive CD8+ T cells from blood, with Jurkat cell RNA spiked in. Specified subset: FACS-sorted CD8+CD4-CCR7+CD45RA+ naive T cells. The receptor's source is a human donor in good health. Some libraries in this study had Jurkat cell RNA spiked in. CDR3 loop: CASSLTGKETQYF. Here the CDR3 DNA reads TGTGCCAGCAGCTTAACAGGAAAAGAGACCCAGTACTTC.